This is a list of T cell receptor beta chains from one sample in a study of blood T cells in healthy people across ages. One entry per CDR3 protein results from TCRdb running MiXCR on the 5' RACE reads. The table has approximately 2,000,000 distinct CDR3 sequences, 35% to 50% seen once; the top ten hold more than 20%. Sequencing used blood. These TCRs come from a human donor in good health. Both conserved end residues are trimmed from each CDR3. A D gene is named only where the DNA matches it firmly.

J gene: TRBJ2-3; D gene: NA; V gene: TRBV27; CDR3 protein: ASSSPGDTMEIGTQY
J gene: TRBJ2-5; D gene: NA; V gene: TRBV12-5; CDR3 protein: ASGYDPGEETQY
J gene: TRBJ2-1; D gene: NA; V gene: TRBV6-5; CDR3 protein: AGRNSRNEQF
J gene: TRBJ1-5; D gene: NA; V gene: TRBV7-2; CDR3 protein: ASSYGMNQPQH
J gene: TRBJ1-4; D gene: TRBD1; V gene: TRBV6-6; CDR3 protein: ASSSRMTGITNEKLF
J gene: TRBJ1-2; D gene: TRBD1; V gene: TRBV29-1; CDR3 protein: SVEFSDRIGYT
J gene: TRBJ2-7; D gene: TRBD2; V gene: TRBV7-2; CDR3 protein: ASSQPRRGELYEQY
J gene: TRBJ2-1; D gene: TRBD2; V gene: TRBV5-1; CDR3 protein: ASSPNGGMRNEQF
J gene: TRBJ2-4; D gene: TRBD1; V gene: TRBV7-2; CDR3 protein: ASSSLDRGKNIQY
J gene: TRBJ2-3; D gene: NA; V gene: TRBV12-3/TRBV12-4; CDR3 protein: ASSFQAASTDTRY
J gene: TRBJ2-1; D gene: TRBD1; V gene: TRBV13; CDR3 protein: ANSPRTGKFYNEQF
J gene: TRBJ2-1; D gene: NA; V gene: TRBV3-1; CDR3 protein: ASSPRRGAWNEQF
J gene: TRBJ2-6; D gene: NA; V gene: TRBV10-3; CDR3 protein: AITDSSGANVLT
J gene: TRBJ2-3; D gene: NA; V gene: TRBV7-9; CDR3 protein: ASSARQNRDAQY
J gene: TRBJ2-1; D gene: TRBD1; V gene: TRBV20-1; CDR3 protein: SLRQGNMEQF
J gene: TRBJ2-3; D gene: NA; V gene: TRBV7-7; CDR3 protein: ASSRDPNTDTQY
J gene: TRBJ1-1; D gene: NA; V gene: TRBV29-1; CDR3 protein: SVGRGSGAF
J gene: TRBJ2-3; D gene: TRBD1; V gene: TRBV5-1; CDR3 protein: ASSPGQGLPTDTQY
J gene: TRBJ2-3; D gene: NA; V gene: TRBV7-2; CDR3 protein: ASSSVPQDTQY
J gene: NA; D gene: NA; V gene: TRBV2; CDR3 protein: ASSEKDRMETQY
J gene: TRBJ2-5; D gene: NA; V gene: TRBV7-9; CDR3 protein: ASSPDGRAQETQY
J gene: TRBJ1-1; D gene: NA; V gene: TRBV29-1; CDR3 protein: NVSEVRAF
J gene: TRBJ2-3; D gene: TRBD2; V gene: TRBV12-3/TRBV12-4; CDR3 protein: ASSLRRGGRPTDTQY
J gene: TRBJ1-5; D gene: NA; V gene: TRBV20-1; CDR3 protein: SANYRDQPQH
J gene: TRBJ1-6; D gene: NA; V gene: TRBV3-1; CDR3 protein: ASRKKDGSSYNSPLH
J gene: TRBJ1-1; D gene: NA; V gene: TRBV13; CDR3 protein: ASSFINQGWHTEAF
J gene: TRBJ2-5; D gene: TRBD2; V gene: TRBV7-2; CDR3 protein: ASSYSGGARETQY
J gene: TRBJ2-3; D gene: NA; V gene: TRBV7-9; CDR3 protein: ASSPRGPDTRY
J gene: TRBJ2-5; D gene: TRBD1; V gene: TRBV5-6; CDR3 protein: ASSFGSRGLGETQY
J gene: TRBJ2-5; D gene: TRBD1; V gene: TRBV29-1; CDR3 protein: SQVTGIGETQY
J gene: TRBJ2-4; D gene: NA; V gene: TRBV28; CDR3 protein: ASSPTLLAGY
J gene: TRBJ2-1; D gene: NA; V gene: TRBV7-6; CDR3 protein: ASSGRSGWGAFNEQF
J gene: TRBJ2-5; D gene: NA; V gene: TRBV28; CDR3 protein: ASSFRDTKETQY
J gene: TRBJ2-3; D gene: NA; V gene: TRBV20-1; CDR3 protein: SARGRPSRNTDTQY
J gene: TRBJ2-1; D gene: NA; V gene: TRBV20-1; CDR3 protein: SAKNREDLNGEF
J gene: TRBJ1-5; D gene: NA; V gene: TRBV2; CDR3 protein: ASGKTGSNQPQH
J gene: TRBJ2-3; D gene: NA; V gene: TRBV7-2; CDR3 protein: ASSPLRVGTDTQY
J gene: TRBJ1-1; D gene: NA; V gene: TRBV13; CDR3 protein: ASSLGQIPMNTEAF
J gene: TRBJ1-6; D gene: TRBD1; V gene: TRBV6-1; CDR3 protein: ASSRTGVGYNSPLH
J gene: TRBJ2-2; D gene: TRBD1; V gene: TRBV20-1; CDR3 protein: SARVGGPNTGELF
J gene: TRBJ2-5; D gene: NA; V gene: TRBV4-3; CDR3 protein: ASSQGWGGYQQETQY
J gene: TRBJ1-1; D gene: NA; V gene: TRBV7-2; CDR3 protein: ASSPRPLRGTGTEAF
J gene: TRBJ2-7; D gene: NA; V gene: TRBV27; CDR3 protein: ASSARTAAYEQY